Listed below are T cell receptor beta chains from one sample, sequenced in a study of control samples from healthy donors and cancer patients. Sequencing was performed with immunoSEQ multiplex PCR; in TCRdb, only in-frame clones are kept and a portion is missing. The sample holds fewer than 200,000 clones, roughly 95% seen once. The specimen sequenced was blood. The origin of the receptors is a woman aged 25-40 years in good health. Each CDR3 is given with its conserved first and last residue. Fields, in order: V gene, CDR3 length, J gene, clone size, D gene, CDR3 DNA, CDR3 protein. D genes are given only for firm matches. Clone size is stated in some rows and not others, as once, few, many or a class when expanded.

v_call: TRBV27
cdr3_length: 13
j_call: TRBJ1-5
clone_size: .
d_call: .
cdr3_nt: TGTGCCAGCAGTTTGATTAGCAATCAGCCCCAGCATTTT
cdr3_aa: CASSLISNQPQHF

v_call: TRBV5-6
cdr3_length: 14
j_call: TRBJ1-2
clone_size: .
d_call: .
cdr3_nt: TGTGCCAGCAGCTTGGAAGGACTTAACTATGGCTACACCTTC
cdr3_aa: CASSLEGLNYGYTF

v_call: TRBV25-1
cdr3_length: 15
j_call: TRBJ2-5
clone_size: .
d_call: .
cdr3_nt: TGTGCCAGCAGTGAACTCAGGGGAGAGGATGAGACCCAGTACTTC
cdr3_aa: CASSELRGEDETQYF

v_call: TRBV28
cdr3_length: 14
j_call: TRBJ2-7
clone_size: .
d_call: TRBD1
cdr3_nt: TGTGCCAGCAGCCGAACAGGGGGCGACGACGAGCAGTACTTC
cdr3_aa: CASSRTGGDDEQYF

v_call: TRBV7-3
cdr3_length: 13
j_call: TRBJ2-7
clone_size: once
d_call: .
cdr3_nt: TGTGCCAGCAGCGAATTACCGGGTTACGAGCAGTACTTC
cdr3_aa: CASSELPGYEQYF

v_call: TRBV5-8
cdr3_length: 15
j_call: TRBJ2-3
clone_size: .
d_call: TRBD2
cdr3_nt: TGTGCCAGCAGCTTATTAGCGGGAGGAGCGGGTACGCAGTATTTT
cdr3_aa: CASSLLAGGAGTQYF

v_call: TRBV24-1
cdr3_length: 11
j_call: TRBJ1-2
clone_size: .
d_call: .
cdr3_nt: TGTGCCACCAGTGATCAGGGGGGCTACACCTTC
cdr3_aa: CATSDQGGYTF

v_call: TRBV3-1/TRBV3-2
cdr3_length: 19
j_call: TRBJ2-6
clone_size: .
d_call: .
cdr3_nt: TGTGCCAGCAGCCAAGCGTTTCAGGGGCGATACTCTGGGGCCAACGTCCTGACTTTC
cdr3_aa: CASSQAFQGRYSGANVLTF

v_call: TRBV27
cdr3_length: 15
j_call: TRBJ2-7
clone_size: .
d_call: TRBD1
cdr3_nt: TGTGCCAGCAGTCGGGACAGTTACAACTCCTACGAGCAGTACTTC
cdr3_aa: CASSRDSYNSYEQYF

v_call: TRBV29-1
cdr3_length: 13
j_call: TRBJ2-7
clone_size: .
d_call: TRBD1
cdr3_nt: TGCAGCGCCAAGACAGGGGGCACGGGAGAGCAGTACTTC
cdr3_aa: CSAKTGGTGEQYF

v_call: TRBV3-1/TRBV3-2
cdr3_length: 15
j_call: TRBJ2-2
clone_size: .
d_call: TRBD2
cdr3_nt: TGTGCCAGCAGCCCTAGCGGGAGTGGTACCGGGGAGCTGTTTTTT
cdr3_aa: CASSPSGSGTGELFF

v_call: TRBV19
cdr3_length: 13
j_call: TRBJ1-1
clone_size: .
d_call: .
cdr3_nt: TGTGCCAGTAGCCCCGCAGGGAACACTGAAGCTTTCTTT
cdr3_aa: CASSPAGNTEAFF

v_call: TRBV6-5
cdr3_length: 15
j_call: TRBJ1-5
clone_size: .
d_call: .
cdr3_nt: TGTGCCAGCAGTCCCGGACAGTCTAGCAATCAGCCCCAGCATTTT
cdr3_aa: CASSPGQSSNQPQHF

v_call: TRBV7-9
cdr3_length: 17
j_call: TRBJ2-3
clone_size: .
d_call: TRBD2
cdr3_nt: TGTGCCAGCAGCCTGACTAGCGGGGGTTCCAGGACAGATACGCAGTATTTT
cdr3_aa: CASSLTSGGSRTDTQYF

v_call: TRBV27
cdr3_length: 16
j_call: TRBJ1-5
clone_size: .
d_call: .
cdr3_nt: TGTGCCAGCAGTTTAAAGGGAAGCCTTAGCAATCAGCCCCAGCATTTT
cdr3_aa: CASSLKGSLSNQPQHF

v_call: TRBV2
cdr3_length: 11
j_call: TRBJ1-1
clone_size: once
d_call: TRBD1
cdr3_nt: TGTGCCAGCAACAGGGGGACTGAAGCTTTCTTT
cdr3_aa: CASNRGTEAFF

v_call: TRBV2
cdr3_length: 14
j_call: TRBJ2-3
clone_size: .
d_call: .
cdr3_nt: TGTGCCAGGACCAGGGTATTGTCTTCAGATACGCAGTATTTT
cdr3_aa: CARTRVLSSDTQYF

v_call: TRBV11-3
cdr3_length: 13
j_call: TRBJ1-6
clone_size: .
d_call: .
cdr3_nt: TGTGCCAGCAGCTTGAACAGTCTTTCACCCCTCCACTTT
cdr3_aa: CASSLNSLSPLHF

v_call: TRBV15
cdr3_length: 13
j_call: TRBJ2-7
clone_size: .
d_call: .
cdr3_nt: TGTGCCACCAGCAGAGATCCGGGGGACGAGCAGTACTTC
cdr3_aa: CATSRDPGDEQYF

v_call: TRBV5-1
cdr3_length: 15
j_call: TRBJ2-5
clone_size: once
d_call: .
cdr3_nt: TGCGCCAGCACTTCGGATGGGGGTCTCCAAGAGACCCAGTACTTC
cdr3_aa: CASTSDGGLQETQYF

v_call: TRBV10-1
cdr3_length: 13
j_call: TRBJ1-2
clone_size: .
d_call: .
cdr3_nt: TGCGCCAGCAGTGAGTCAACGGGCCGGGGCTACACCTTC
cdr3_aa: CASSESTGRGYTF

v_call: TRBV3-1/TRBV3-2
cdr3_length: 13
j_call: TRBJ2-2
clone_size: .
d_call: .
cdr3_nt: TGTGCCAGCAGCCATCGGAACACCGGGGAGCTGTTTTTT
cdr3_aa: CASSHRNTGELFF

v_call: TRBV13
cdr3_length: 15
j_call: TRBJ2-7
clone_size: .
d_call: TRBD2
cdr3_nt: TGTGCCAGCAGCCCAGGACTAGCGGCATCCTACGAGCAGTACTTC
cdr3_aa: CASSPGLAASYEQYF

v_call: TRBV27
cdr3_length: 14
j_call: TRBJ2-7
clone_size: .
d_call: TRBD2
cdr3_nt: TGTGCCAGCAGGGGGCTAGCGGGAGGGGGCGAGCAGTACTTC
cdr3_aa: CASRGLAGGGEQYF

v_call: TRBV6-6
cdr3_length: 18
j_call: TRBJ1-5
clone_size: .
d_call: TRBD1
cdr3_nt: TGTGCCAGCAGTCCGGGACAGGGCTCGGGATATAGCAATCAGCCCCAGCATTTT
cdr3_aa: CASSPGQGSGYSNQPQHF

v_call: TRBV30
cdr3_length: 13
j_call: TRBJ2-3
clone_size: .
d_call: .
cdr3_nt: TGTGCCTGGACAAGGGTCGGAACAGATACGCAGTATTTT
cdr3_aa: CAWTRVGTDTQYF

v_call: TRBV19
cdr3_length: 15
j_call: TRBJ1-5
clone_size: .
d_call: TRBD1
cdr3_nt: TGTGCCAGTAGTATGAGACAGGGGGCACTTCAGCCCCAGCATTTT
cdr3_aa: CASSMRQGALQPQHF

v_call: TRBV5-6
cdr3_length: 16
j_call: TRBJ1-1
clone_size: .
d_call: .
cdr3_nt: TGTGCCAGCAGCTTGGGGGGCGGGATTATGAACACTGAAGCTTTCTTT
cdr3_aa: CASSLGGGIMNTEAFF

v_call: TRBV5-1
cdr3_length: 13
j_call: TRBJ1-4
clone_size: once
d_call: .
cdr3_nt: TGCGCCAGCAGCTTTTTGGGGACTGAAAAACTGTTTTTT
cdr3_aa: CASSFLGTEKLFF

v_call: TRBV18
cdr3_length: 16
j_call: TRBJ1-4
clone_size: .
d_call: .
cdr3_nt: TGTGCCAGCTCACTTCCGGGCCCAGGGTCTAGGGAAAAACTGTTTTTT
cdr3_aa: CASSLPGPGSREKLFF

v_call: TRBV6-1
cdr3_length: 12
j_call: TRBJ1-2
clone_size: .
d_call: .
cdr3_nt: TGTGCCAGCAGTGATGGTAACTATGGCTACACCTTC
cdr3_aa: CASSDGNYGYTF

v_call: TRBV15
cdr3_length: 17
j_call: TRBJ2-1
clone_size: .
d_call: TRBD2
cdr3_nt: TGTGCCACCAGCAGAGATCGGACTAGCGGCCTGCGGGATGAGCAGTTCTTC
cdr3_aa: CATSRDRTSGLRDEQFF

v_call: TRBV24-1
cdr3_length: 18
j_call: TRBJ2-1
clone_size: .
d_call: .
cdr3_nt: TGTGCCACCAGTGCAGTCACAGGGCCTGATTTTGCCTACAATGAGCAGTTCTTC
cdr3_aa: CATSAVTGPDFAYNEQFF

v_call: TRBV10-3
cdr3_length: 16
j_call: TRBJ2-1
clone_size: once
d_call: .
cdr3_nt: TGTGCCATCAGTGAGGGTCAGTCGAGCTCCTACAATGAGCAGTTCTTC
cdr3_aa: CAISEGQSSSYNEQFF

v_call: TRBV7-8
cdr3_length: 16
j_call: TRBJ2-1
clone_size: .
d_call: TRBD2
cdr3_nt: TGTGCCAGCAGCGTGGGACTAGCTTTCTCCTACAATGAGCAGTTCTTC
cdr3_aa: CASSVGLAFSYNEQFF

v_call: TRBV5-4
cdr3_length: 13
j_call: TRBJ1-1
clone_size: .
d_call: .
cdr3_nt: TGTGCCAGCAGCCAACCTATGAACACTGAAGCTTTCTTT
cdr3_aa: CASSQPMNTEAFF